The 26 T cell receptor beta chains below were found in one sample sequenced in a study of T cells in Graves' hyperthyroidism and ophthalmopathy. TCR beta CDR3 regions were amplified from RNA transcripts. A set of HTBI primers served as the primers for a first-round RT-PCR of the TCR CDR3. From the multiplex PCR reads, TCRdb called clonotypes with MiXCR, one entry per CDR3 protein. The data show over 250,000 distinct CDR3 sequences, approximately 13% seen once. Material for sequencing was blood. Receptor source: a woman between 40 and 50 years old with Graves' ophthalmopathy.

The chain couples TRBV11-2 to TRBJ2-3; D remains ambiguous. Trimming took off 1 base at V and 5 bases at J, with 10 bases between the two ends. This CDR3 region has 14 residues. Germline CDR1 reads SGHAT; CDR2 reads FQNNGV. The CDR3 DNA is TGTGCCAGCAGCTTAGGGACCAGACAAGATACGCAGTATTTT. As protein: CASSLGTRQDTQYF.

This clonotype was detected many times. This chain connects TRBV5-8 to TRBJ2-7, with 7 bases aligning to TRBD1. CDR1 and CDR2 (germline): SGHTS, YDEGEE. V was pared by 5 bases and J by 4 bases, with 9 bases of the junction left unmatched. The CDR3 extends over 14 amino acids. In DNA, the CDR3 is TGTGCCAGCAGGTCTCCGGGACAGAAGTACGAGCAGTACTTC. Its protein product is CASRSPGQKYEQYF.

The chain joins TRBV5-1 to TRBJ1-2; 7 bases agree with TRBD1. Germline trimming cut 6 bases from V and 4 bases from J; bases unmatched to any gene: 9. The CDR3 loop spans 14 amino acids. Germline CDR1 is SGHRS and CDR2 is YFSETQ. The CDR3 reads CASTGAQGGYGYTF. CDR3 sequence (DNA): TGCGCCAGCACGGGGGCGCAGGGGGGCTATGGCTACACCTTC.

V and J are TRBV14 and TRBJ2-1, with D maybe TRBD1 (5 bases). CDR3 size: 15 residues. Germline CDR1 is SGHDN and CDR2 is FVKESK. V lost 5 bases to trimming and J lost 2 bases, with 13 bases between them. Written as DNA, the CDR3 is TGTGCCAGCAGCTGGGGCAGGGTAACCTACAATGAGCAGTTCTTC. Amino acids: CASSWGRVTYNEQFF.

The rearrangement joins TRBV27 to TRBJ1-1; D possibly corresponds to TRBD1 (6 bases). V was clipped by 5 bases and J by 10 bases, with 14 bases between them. The CDR3 has 12 amino acids. Germline values: CDR1 MNHEY, CDR2 SMNVEV (reference sequence). CDR3: CASSPTGFRAFF. The DNA for the CDR3 is TGTGCCAGCAGTCCAACAGGGTTTCGAGCTTTCTTT.

This clonotype came up many times. CDR3 in amino acids: CASSSGPPSYEQYF. In DNA form, the CDR3 reads TGTGCCAGCAGTTCAGGTCCCCCTTCCTACGAGCAGTACTTC. The chain combines TRBV2 with TRBJ2-7, with D unresolved. CDR3 length: 14 amino acids. Trimming left V 5 bases short and J 1 base short, with 12 bases between. The germline V gene encodes CDR1 SNHLY and CDR2 FYNNEI.

This clonotype came up many times. This sequence joins TRBV25-1 and TRBJ1-2; TRBD1 agrees at 7 bases. Germline CDR1 and CDR2: MGHDK and SYGVNS. The J segment lost 4 bases and the V segment lost 3 bases, leaving 11 bases of the junction unmatched. This CDR3 has 16 amino acids. In nucleotides, the CDR3 is TGTGCCAGCAGTGACGCGGACAGGTCCGGATTCTATGGCTACACCTTC. Translation: CASSDADRSGFYGYTF.

In its sample, this clonotype was seen many times. The chain joins TRBV7-2 to TRBJ2-1; 16 bases map to TRBD2. With 4 bases clipped from V and 4 bases from J, the junction kept 4 bases outside the gene matches. Germline assignment: CDR1 SGHTA and CDR2 FQGNSA. The length of the CDR3 is 17 residues. The CDR3 here is CASSSGTSGGGYNEQFF. The CDR3, as DNA: TGTGCCAGCAGCTCCGGGACTAGCGGGGGGGGTTACAATGAGCAGTTCTTC.

The rearrangement joins TRBV6-1 to TRBJ1-3; D is unresolved. Trimming shortened V by 6 bases and J by 2 bases, and 8 bases separated the two germline ends. In germline, CDR1 is MNHNS, CDR2 SASEGT. The CDR3 loop spans 13 amino acids. CDR3 DNA: TGTGCCAGCAGCCCGGTGGCTGGAAACACCATATATTTT. It translates to CASSPVAGNTIYF.

This clonotype was counted at least ten times. The chain has TRBV20-1 and TRBJ2-7; 9 nucleotides line up with TRBD2. The CDR3 sequence is 15 residues long. Per germline, CDR1 DFQATT and CDR2 SNEGSKA (reference sequence). The V gene end was trimmed by 7 bases and the J gene end by 5 bases; junction bases not matched to a gene: 15. The CDR3 loop is CSGGIAGVRGNEQYF. The CDR3 DNA is TGCAGTGGGGGGATAGCGGGAGTTAGGGGGAACGAGCAGTACTTC.

Many counts were recorded for this clonotype. The chain joins TRBV12-3 or TRBV12-4 to TRBJ2-1; D call uncertain. The length of the CDR3 is 16 residues. The V gene lost 3 bases and the J gene lost 0 bases, with 12 bases spanning the gap. In DNA, the CDR3 is TGTGCCAGCAGTTTTTACCTAGGAAGCTCCTACAATGAGCAGTTCTTC. It translates to CASSFYLGSSYNEQFF.

The table lists this clonotype with a few counts. The chain combines TRBV5-5 with TRBJ1-3; D is undetermined. The V gene lost 0 bases and the J gene lost 2 bases, with 9 bases spanning the gap. Germline V gives CDR1 SGHKS, CDR2 YYEKEE (reference sequence). The CDR3 is 15 residues long. The CDR3 sequence is CASSLAAVPGNTIYF. CDR3 DNA sequence: TGTGCCAGCAGCTTGGCAGCAGTCCCTGGAAACACCATATATTTT.

This clonotype has ten or more counts. The chain combines TRBV7-9 with TRBJ1-2; D remains ambiguous. The CDR3 consists of 16 residues. The germline gives CDR1 SEHNR, CDR2 FQNEAQ (reference sequence). V dropped 5 bases and J dropped 4 bases, with 20 bases sitting between them. The CDR3 protein is CASSRPGDRRSYGYTF. The CDR3, as DNA: TGTGCCAGCAGCCGCCCCGGCGACCGAAGATCCTATGGCTACACCTTC. Together with reference TRBV7-9 and TRBJ1-2, the CDR3 gives the full variable domain: DTGVSQNPRHKITKRGQNVTFRCDPISEHNRLYWYRQTLGQGPEFLTYFQNEAQLEKSRLLSDRFSAERPKGSFSTLEIQRTEQGDSAMYLCASSRPGDRRSYGYTFGSGTRLTVV.

The V and J genes are TRBV20-1 and TRBJ2-3; 10 bases are a match to TRBD2. The CDR3 sequence is 15 residues long. From germline, CDR1 is DFQATT and CDR2 SNEGSKA (reference sequence). J lost 6 bases, V lost 6 bases, and 12 bases had no gene match. CDR3 region: CSAQKASGGLDTQYF. The CDR3 coding sequence is TGCAGTGCCCAGAAGGCTAGCGGGGGTCTCGATACGCAGTATTTT.

The J gene is TRBJ2-7, the V gene TRBV27; the match to TRBD2 covers 12 bases. The CDR3 spans 16 residues. V dropped 5 bases and J dropped 2; count of bases not matched to a gene: 7. Per the germline V gene, CDR1 is MNHEY and CDR2 is SMNVEV (reference sequence). Written as DNA, the CDR3 is TGTGCCAGCAGTCCACTGACTAGCGGGGGACCCTACGAGCAGTACTTC. Protein sequence: CASSPLTSGGPYEQYF.

This clonotype turned up a few times. The chain joins TRBV7-9 to TRBJ2-3, with 7 bases fitting TRBD2. V lost 8 bases, J lost 2 bases, and 10 bases stayed unmatched. Germline CDR1 is SEHNR and CDR2 is FQNEAQ (reference sequence). The CDR3 is made up of 15 amino acids. The CDR3 coding sequence is TGTGCCAGCCGTTGGGGACTAATTAACACAGATACGCAGTATTTT. Translation: CASRWGLINTDTQYF.

The chain links TRBV6-1 to TRBJ1-6; tentatively, D is TRBD1 (6 bases). This CDR3 region has 14 residues. V was clipped by 3 bases and J by 7 bases, with 10 bases between them. Germline lookup yields CDR1 MNHNS and CDR2 SASEGT. Here the CDR3 DNA reads TGTGCCAGCAGTGAGAGGGGGGAAAATTCACCCCTCCACTTT. Amino acid sequence: CASSERGENSPLHF.

This clonotype was picked up a small number of times. The chain couples TRBV5-1 to TRBJ1-2, with TRBD1 matching over 7 bases. The CDR3 sequence is 13 residues long. CDR1 is SGHRS, CDR2 YFSETQ, per germline. The J segment lost 8 bases and the V segment lost 2 bases, leaving 6 bases of the junction unmatched. CDR3 amino acids: CASSLKQGQGYTF. The CDR3 DNA reads TGCGCCAGCAGCTTAAAACAGGGGCAGGGCTACACCTTC. The full variable domain, rest sourced from reference TRBV5-1 and TRBJ1-2, is KAGVTQTPRYLIKTRGQQVTLSCSPISGHRSVSWYQQTPGQGLQFLFEYFSETQRNKGNFPGRFSGRQFSNSRSEMNVSTLELGDSALYLCASSLKQGQGYTFGSGTRLTVV.

V gene TRBV9 combines with J gene TRBJ1-1; D not resolved. V dropped 5 bases and J dropped 3 bases, with 17 bases sitting between them. CDR3 length: 15 amino acids. Germline V gene data show CDR1 as SGDLS and CDR2 as YYNGEE. The CDR3 sequence: CASRAGGRGDTEAFF. In DNA form, the CDR3 reads TGTGCCAGCAGAGCAGGAGGACGGGGAGACACTGAAGCTTTCTTT.

This clonotype was recorded a few times. The chain is built from TRBV19 and TRBJ2-2; D ambiguous. The CDR3 extends over 15 amino acids. Trimming removed 7 bases from V and 4 bases from J, with 16 bases in between. Per the germline V gene, CDR1 is LNHDA and CDR2 is SQIVND (reference sequence). CDR3 nucleotide sequence: TGTGCCAGTACGGTGGTAGCATCGGGCACCGGGGAGCTGTTTTTT. Translated: CASTVVASGTGELFF. The entire variable domain, with the rest obtained from reference TRBV19 and TRBJ2-2, is as follows: DGGITQSPKYLFRKEGQNVTLSCEQNLNHDAMYWYRQDPGQGLRLIYYSQIVNDFQKGDIAEGYSVSREKKESFPLTVTSAQKNPTAFYLCASTVVASGTGELFFGEGSRLTVL.

The V gene is TRBV14, the J gene TRBJ1-6, with D perhaps TRBD1 (6 bases). Trimming stripped 3 bases from V and 8 bases from J, with 23 bases between. This CDR3 region has 18 residues. Germline-derived CDR1 and CDR2 are SGHDN and FVKESK. The CDR3 DNA follows: TGTGCCAGCAGCCATGAAAACCCGCGGGACATGATCGATTCACCCCTCCACTTT. This codes for CASSHENPRDMIDSPLHF.

The sample holds a few counts of this clonotype. The gene calls are TRBV3-1 and TRBJ1-5, with D perhaps matching TRBD1 (5 bases). Germline V gene sequence: CDR1 LGHDT, CDR2 YNNKEL (reference sequence). V was cut by 0 bases and J by 4 bases, with 10 bases left in between. CDR3 length equals 15 residues. The CDR3: CASSQDLGRNQPQHF. The DNA for the CDR3 is TGTGCCAGCAGCCAAGACCTGGGGCGAAATCAGCCCCAGCATTTT. The whole variable domain, remainder taken from reference TRBV3-1 and TRBJ1-5, is DTAVSQTPKYLVTQMGNDKSIKCEQNLGHDTMYWYKQDSKKFLKIMFSYNNKELIINETVPNRFSPKSPDKAHLNLHINSLELGDSAVYFCASSQDLGRNQPQHFGDGTRLSIL.

The table lists this clonotype with many counts. This chain joins TRBV11-3 and TRBJ1-1, with D perhaps TRBD1 (6 bases). The CDR3 is made up of 13 amino acids. The germline V gene encodes CDR1 SGHNT and CDR2 YENEEA. V dropped 4 bases and J dropped 4 bases, with 10 bases sitting between them. The CDR3 sequence: CASSYGQFTEAFF. CDR3 nucleotide sequence: TGTGCCAGCAGCTATGGACAGTTCACTGAAGCTTTCTTT.

V and J are TRBV11-2 and TRBJ1-6; 9 nucleotides match TRBD1. With 0 bases clipped from V and 8 bases from J, the junction kept 2 bases outside the gene matches. Germline V lookup: CDR1 SGHAT, CDR2 FQNNGV. This CDR3 is 15 amino acids long. CDR3 protein: CASSLEGTGHSPLHF. The CDR3 coding sequence is TGTGCCAGCAGCTTAGAAGGGACAGGGCATTCACCCCTCCACTTT. Combining the CDR3 with reference TRBV11-2 and TRBJ1-6 gives the whole variable domain EAGVAQSPRYKIIEKRQSVAFWCNPISGHATLYWYQQILGQGPKLLIQFQNNGVVDDSQLPKDRFSAERLKGVDSTLKIQPAKLEDSAVYLCASSLEGTGHSPLHFGNGTRLTVT.

The V gene is TRBV12-3 or TRBV12-4, the J gene TRBJ1-1, with D possibly matching TRBD1 (5 bases). V was cut by 3 bases and J by 6 bases, with 20 bases left in between. The CDR3 runs 16 residues. The CDR3 protein is CASSFSPGRGIPEAFF. CDR3 bases: TGTGCCAGCAGTTTCAGCCCCGGGAGGGGAATTCCTGAAGCTTTCTTT.

This clonotype was detected a few times. A much more abundant neighbour one base away suggests this may be a read error. The CDR3 is CASRKLWTGLMNTEALF. The CDR3 DNA reads as TGTGCCAGCAGAAAACTGTGGACAGGGCTTATGAACACTGAAGCTCTCTTT. The chain has TRBV27 and TRBJ1-1; TRBD1 agrees at 8 bases. There are 17 residues in the CDR3. In germline, CDR1 is MNHEY, CDR2 SMNVEV (reference sequence).